The entry below describes one T cell receptor beta chain. What antigen it recognizes has not been identified. No much larger clone is present one base from it, and per-base qualities are unavailable. This entry is derived from a study of blood T cell repertoires in COVID-19 (TCRdb year 2020). In the study overall: Samples covering the acute and convalescent phases of COVID-19 were provided by collaborators in the United States, Italy and Spain. Sample metadata almost always included a de-identified subject ID, COVID-19 status, age in years and sex. The prospective study material was composed of cDNA or gDNA derived from T cells, B-cell-depleted T cells, or PBMCs. HLA class I and class II types, where available, came from metadata supplied by the sample provider rather than from assay-based typing. The repertoires were released in a freely available public database intended as a resource for research on the immune response to SARS-CoV-2. The samples were drawn from the first 160 participants of the ongoing ImmuneRACE study and from over 950 subjects provided by 6 global collaborators. The dataset comprised deeply sampled blood TCRbeta repertoires from subjects exposed to, actively infected with, or recovered from COVID-19.

What the authors observed across the whole study: How much clinical and demographic metadata was included differed by source and by participant, and the metadata was provided uncurated.

The immunoSEQ Assay, a bias-controlled multiplex PCR, was used to amplify TCRbeta CDR3 regions from genomic DNA. The original pipeline was this. The number of nucleated cells in each sample was estimated by amplification of reference gene primers within the assay. To quantify the absolute abundance of each unique TCRbeta CDR3 rearrangement, sequence reads were collapsed and filtered. Productive Simpson clonality was computed per sample as the square root of Simpson's diversity index over productive rearrangements. The immuneACCESS repertoire file appears here via TCRdb, limited to in-frame rearrangements. These files lack a portion of the clones; in checked studies, under half of the deficit traces to unresolved V genes, and the cause of the others is not known. For V, J and clone size, that table is used; D and trimming come from the DNA. Present in this sample are 240,000 or so clones, over 75% of which were seen just once. The ten largest account for roughly 0.8% of the sample.

Collaborating institutions collected whole blood in K2EDTA tubes following their own protocols. For TCRbeta analysis, collaborators shipped samples in one of three forms: frozen whole blood, isolated PBMCs, or DNA extracted from either of those sample types. Sample: peripheral blood. The receptor was derived from a woman under 40 with acute or convalescent COVID-19.

CDR3 sequence: CASSYSVTGTYEQYF. The DNA sequence is TGTGCCAGCAGTTACTCGGTGACAGGGACCTACGAGCAGTACTTC. The V and J genes are TRBV6-2 or TRBV6-3 and TRBJ2-7, and TRBD1 matches 7 of the central bases. From its cysteine to its phenylalanine, the CDR3 spans 15 amino acids. This entry keeps only the CDR3 DNA: 45 bases, framed from base 1. At the junction V is shortened by 0 bases and J by 2 bases; bases outside the gene matches: 4. Looking up the germline V gene yields CDR1 MNHEY and CDR2 SVGEGT.